What follows are 24 T cell receptor beta chains derived from one specimen sequenced in a study of T cell repertoires in cytomegalovirus infection. One entry per CDR3 protein, called by TCRdb with MiXCR from the reads. The sample carries about 740,000 distinct CDR3 sequences, roughly 35% recorded once. The sample taken for sequencing was PBMCs. These TCRs come from a human donor in good health (CMV status not recorded). Some clones in this sample may be carry-over from other donors' samples.

This rearrangement joins TRBV29-1 to TRBJ1-1; a weak D match, TRBD1 (5 bases). The ends were cut back, 2 bases at V and 1 base at J, with 8 bases in the middle. CDR1 and CDR2 (germline): SQVTM, ANQGSEA. The CDR3 consists of 13 residues. The CDR3 protein is CSVEKGTNTEAFF. CDR3 in DNA: TGCAGCGTTGAAAAAGGGACGAACACTGAAGCTTTCTTT.

Only a few counts were recorded for this clonotype. The V and J genes are TRBV14 and TRBJ1-3; the match to TRBD1 covers 10 bases. The germline gives CDR1 SGHDN, CDR2 FVKESK. The V gene end was trimmed by 3 bases and the J gene end by 3 bases; junction bases not matched to a gene: 5. The CDR3 length is 16 residues. Here the CDR3 DNA reads TGTGCCAGCAGCCACCCCGGGACAGGGGTTGGAAACACCATATATTTT. Amino acids: CASSHPGTGVGNTIYF.

This CDR3 is CASSETRPTQETQYF. CDR3 sequence (DNA): TGTGCCAGCAGTGAGACTAGACCTACCCAAGAGACCCAGTACTTC. The chain carries TRBV6-1 and TRBJ2-5; the D gene is possibly TRBD2 (6 bases). V lost 3 bases and J 1 base, leaving 12 bases between the germline ends. This CDR3 contains 15 residues. The germline V gene has CDR1 MNHNS and CDR2 SASEGT.

The rearrangement joins TRBV5-4 to TRBJ2-5; no definite D call. V gave up 5 bases and J gave up 1 base, with 9 bases separating them. Per the germline V gene, CDR1 is SGHNT and CDR2 is YYREEE (reference sequence). This CDR3 has 13 residues. Written as DNA, the CDR3 is TGTGCCAGCAGATCTATACTCCAAGAGACCCAGTACTTC. Translation: CASRSILQETQYF.

This clonotype was recorded a few times. The chain carries TRBV7-9 and TRBJ2-1; the D is unclear. CDR1 and CDR2 (germline): SEHNR, FQNEAQ (reference sequence). Trimming shortened V by 4 bases and J by 7 bases, and 8 bases separated the two germline ends. This CDR3 is built from 12 residues. Here the CDR3 DNA reads TGTGCCAGCAGCTCCGGTGCGAATGAGCAGTTCTTC. It translates to CASSSGANEQFF. Full variable domain (outside the CDR3, taken from reference TRBV7-9 and TRBJ2-1): DTGVSQNPRHKITKRGQNVTFRCDPISEHNRLYWYRQTLGQGPEFLTYFQNEAQLEKSRLLSDRFSAERPKGSFSTLEIQRTEQGDSAMYLCASSSGANEQFFGPGTRLTVL.

The CDR3 region is CASSQEAWTQETQYF. The CDR3 nucleotides read TGTGCCAGCAGCCAAGAAGCCTGGACGCAAGAGACCCAGTACTTC. This chain links TRBV3-1 with TRBJ2-5, with D hard to call. Germline V gene lookup returns CDR1 LGHDT and CDR2 YNNKEL (reference sequence). V lost 0 bases and J 2 bases, leaving 10 bases between the germline ends. This CDR3 is built from 15 residues.

This clonotype was observed at least ten times. This rearrangement joins TRBV7-2 to TRBJ1-4; tentatively, D is TRBD1 (6 bases). Germline V CDR1 and CDR2: SGHTA, FQGNSA. Trimming stripped 5 bases from V and 4 bases from J, with 14 bases between. This CDR3 has 15 amino acids. The CDR3 loop is CASSAGDTGNEKLFF. CDR3 nucleotides: TGTGCCAGCAGCGCCGGGGACACTGGTAATGAAAAACTGTTTTTT.

This clonotype appeared a single time. V and J are TRBV27 and TRBJ2-5; TRBD2 agrees at 15 bases. CDR1 MNHEY and CDR2 SMNVEV come from the germline V gene (reference sequence). Unmatched junction bases numbered 16, after V lost 4 bases and J lost 4 bases. The CDR3 runs 20 residues. This CDR3 reads CASSSTGTSGGIFIGETQYF. The CDR3 DNA follows: TGTGCCAGCAGTTCGACCGGGACTAGCGGGGGGATTTTTATCGGAGAGACCCAGTACTTC.

In this sample, this clonotype turned up once. This rearrangement joins TRBV7-6 to TRBJ2-1; D may be TRBD1 or TRBD2 (5 bases each). The germline V and J ends were trimmed by 4 bases and 3 bases, with 16 bases remaining between them. CDR1 and CDR2 (germline): SGHVS, FNYEAQ. This CDR3 region has 16 residues. This chain's CDR3 is CASSSRGADRYNEQFF. The CDR3 bases are TGTGCCAGCAGCTCGAGGGGAGCAGATCGCTACAATGAGCAGTTCTTC.

V is TRBV19 and J is TRBJ1-6; tentatively, D is TRBD1 (6 bases). This CDR3 is 14 amino acids long. Trimming removed 3 bases from V and 10 bases from J, with 13 bases in between. CDR1 is LNHDA and CDR2 is SQIVND in the germline V gene (reference sequence). CDR3 protein: CASSIIRGESPLHF. The DNA of the CDR3 is TGTGCCAGTAGTATCATCAGGGGTGAGTCACCCCTCCACTTT.

The CDR3 is CASSLGRANQETQYF. The CDR3 bases are TGCGCCAGCAGCTTGGGGAGAGCGAATCAAGAGACCCAGTACTTC. The chain links TRBV5-1 to TRBJ2-5; no clear D. Trimming took off 0 bases at V and 2 bases at J, with 11 bases between the two ends. Germline loops: CDR1 SGHRS, CDR2 YFSETQ. The CDR3 is made up of 15 amino acids.

A note on this clonotype: A much larger clone sits a single nucleotide away, making a read error possible. The chain joins TRBV27 to TRBJ2-7; 8 nucleotides align to TRBD1. The CDR3 totals 13 residues. Germline V gives CDR1 MNHEY, CDR2 SMNVEV (reference sequence). Trimming removed 4 bases from V and 3 bases from J; junction bases left unmatched: 2. The CDR3 reads CASSWTGNYEQYF. DNA of the CDR3: TGTGCCAGCAGTTGGACAGGGAACTACGAGCAGTACTTC.

V is TRBV19 and J is TRBJ1-2; D is unresolved. Trimming stripped 4 bases from V and 3 bases from J, with 9 bases between. The V gene's germline CDR1 is LNHDA and CDR2 SQIVND (reference sequence). CDR3 length: 13 residues. The DNA of the CDR3 is TGTGCCAGTAGTACCAGTGCATACTATGGCTACACCTTC. Translation gives CASSTSAYYGYTF.

This clonotype was recorded a few times. The rearrangement links TRBV7-8 to TRBJ1-5; TRBD1 matches at 7 bases. V trimming: 1 base; J trimming: 1 base; junction bases outside the gene matches: 7. CDR1 is SGHVS and CDR2 is FQNEAQ in the germline V gene. This CDR3 is 17 amino acids long. The CDR3 nucleotides are TGTGCCAGCAGCTTAGTTAGCGGACAGGCGAGCAATCAGCCCCAGCATTTT. It is translated as CASSLVSGQASNQPQHF.

This clonotype was observed a single time. The rearrangement joins TRBV6-6 to TRBJ2-5, with 7 positions matching TRBD2. There are 15 residues in the CDR3. The V segment lost 2 bases and the J segment 1 base; nucleotides outside the gene matches: 4. Germline CDR1 reads MNHNY; CDR2 reads SVGAGI (reference sequence). CDR3 DNA sequence: TGTGCCAGCAGTTACAAGGGGAGGGCCCAAGAGACCCAGTACTTC. It specifies CASSYKGRAQETQYF.

This clonotype was detected a few times. This chain connects TRBV6-2 or TRBV6-3 to TRBJ1-5; 12 bases agree with TRBD1. The length of the CDR3 is 15 residues. Looked up from germline, CDR1 is MNHEY and CDR2 is SVGEGT. Trimming removed 5 bases from V and 7 bases from J; junction bases left unmatched: 6. CDR3 nucleotides: TGTGCCAGCAGTCCTGGGACAGGGGGCCGGCAGCCCCAGCATTTT. Residues: CASSPGTGGRQPQHF.

CDR3 loop: CASSYLLGAETQYF. Here the CDR3 DNA reads TGTGCCAGCAGCTATCTTCTTGGGGCCGAGACCCAGTACTTC. The chain combines TRBV7-9 with TRBJ2-5; possibly TRBD1 for D (5 bases). There are 14 residues in the CDR3. CDR1 is SEHNR, CDR2 FQNEAQ, per germline (reference sequence). Trimming removed 4 bases at V and 5 bases at J, with 14 bases between.

In this sample, this clonotype turned up many times. This rearrangement joins TRBV28 to TRBJ1-2, with 9 bases that match TRBD1. Germline V CDR1 and CDR2: MDHEN, SYDVKM. CDR3 length equals 13 residues. The junction had 3 bases not matched to a gene; V was cut back by 6 bases and J by 4 bases. Here the CDR3 DNA reads TGTGCCAGCAGCGTGGGACAGGGCTATGGCTACACCTTC. This codes for CASSVGQGYGYTF.

This clonotype was seen more than once but under ten times. V gene TRBV7-3 combines with J gene TRBJ1-2, with 8 bases that match TRBD1. This CDR3 is 12 amino acids long. The V segment lost 5 bases and the J segment 10 bases; nucleotides outside the gene matches: 6. Germline V lookup: CDR1 SGHTA, CDR2 FQGTGA. The CDR3 is CASSVPGQAYTF. In DNA form, the CDR3 reads TGTGCCAGCAGCGTTCCGGGACAGGCCTACACCTTC.

This clonotype was recorded at least ten times. The rearrangement uses TRBV7-8 and TRBJ1-2, with a weak D call TRBD1 (5 bases). This CDR3 has 14 residues. Trimming took off 3 bases at V and 4 bases at J, with 12 bases between the two ends. Germline values: CDR1 SGHVS, CDR2 FQNEAQ. CDR3 in DNA: TGTGCCAGCAGCTTGTTAGGGGCCGGCTATGGCTACACCTTC. Amino acids: CASSLLGAGYGYTF.

This clonotype was detected a few times. This chain connects TRBV4-2 to TRBJ1-5; D possibly corresponds to TRBD1 (5 bases). From germline, CDR1 is LGHNA and CDR2 YNFKEQ. V dropped 1 base and J dropped 6 bases, with 16 bases sitting between them. The CDR3 runs to 16 residues. The CDR3 region is CASSQGGWGGGQPQHF. CDR3 coding DNA: TGTGCCAGCAGCCAAGGGGGGTGGGGAGGCGGTCAGCCCCAGCATTTT.

This clonotype was seen ten or more times. The V call is TRBV7-2, the J call TRBJ1-1; 7 nucleotides match TRBD1. After removal of 1 base from V and 3 bases from J, the junction contained 8 bases not matched to a gene. Germline V lookup: CDR1 SGHTA, CDR2 FQGNSA. This CDR3 region has 16 residues. CDR3 nucleotides: TGTGCCAGCAGCTTAGTTAGGGGGCAGGGAGACACTGAAGCTTTCTTT. Its protein is CASSLVRGQGDTEAFF.

This clonotype has at least ten counts. This chain links TRBV7-2 with TRBJ1-3, with 7 bases lining up with TRBD1. Germline V gives CDR1 SGHTA, CDR2 FQGNSA. The CDR3 sequence is 16 residues long. Trimming cost V 5 bases and J 1 base; bases outside gene matches: 8. This chain's CDR3 is CASSHGTVDSGNTIYF. DNA for the CDR3: TGTGCCAGCAGCCACGGGACAGTCGATTCTGGAAACACCATATATTTT.

The V call is TRBV6-1, the J call TRBJ1-2; a possible D gene is TRBD1 (6 bases). The germline V and J ends were trimmed by 3 bases and 3 bases, with 20 bases remaining between them. The CDR3 spans 17 residues. Germline V CDR1 and CDR2: MNHNS, SASEGT. The CDR3: CASSDEGRGRRYYGYTF. The CDR3 region has the DNA TGTGCCAGCAGTGATGAGGGCAGGGGTAGACGGTACTATGGCTACACCTTC.